These T cell receptor beta chains were read from a single sample in a study of beta chain features in type 1 diabetes. The data were produced by immunoSEQ multiplex PCR, yet TCRdb's version contains in-frame clones alone and is incomplete. The sample holds a few hundred thousand clones, around 19% seen once. The sample consisted of naive CD4+ T cells from blood. The receptors were gathered from a young woman in good health. The CDR3 runs from the conserved cysteine through the conserved F or W. Fields, in order: J gene, clone size, V gene, D gene, CDR3 DNA, CDR3 protein. A D gene is named only where the DNA matches it firmly. Expanded clones get a size class; other rows say once, few or many, or leave the size out.

j_gene: TRBJ1-2
abundance: .
v_gene: TRBV18
d_gene: .
CDR3nt: TGTGCCAGCTCATGGACGGAGGAGAACTATGGCTACACCTTC
CDR3aa: CASSWTEENYGYTF

j_gene: TRBJ2-7
abundance: .
v_gene: TRBV5-1
d_gene: TRBD2
CDR3nt: TGCGCCAGCAGCCCGACTAGCGGTACCTACGAGCAGTACTTC
CDR3aa: CASSPTSGTYEQYF

j_gene: TRBJ2-3
abundance: .
v_gene: TRBV4-1
d_gene: .
CDR3nt: TGCGCCAGCAGCCCGAGGGCGGAGGGAGGCACAGATACGCAGTATTTT
CDR3aa: CASSPRAEGGTDTQYF

j_gene: TRBJ2-5
abundance: .
v_gene: TRBV27
d_gene: TRBD2
CDR3nt: TGTGCCAGCAGTTCACACGGGGGGGAGACCCAGTACTTC
CDR3aa: CASSSHGGETQYF

j_gene: TRBJ2-5
abundance: few
v_gene: TRBV6-1
d_gene: TRBD2
CDR3nt: TGTGCCAGCAGTGGAGGAAGTAGCGGGAGGGAGACCCAGTACTTC
CDR3aa: CASSGGSSGRETQYF

j_gene: TRBJ2-3
abundance: few
v_gene: TRBV7-9
d_gene: TRBD2
CDR3nt: TGTGCCAGCAGCGCGGCGGTAGCGGGAGCCTCTAGCACAGATACGCAGTATTTT
CDR3aa: CASSAAVAGASSTDTQYF

j_gene: TRBJ2-4
abundance: few
v_gene: TRBV5-4
d_gene: TRBD1
CDR3nt: TGTGCCAGCAGCTTATCTAGGGGGCTGGATAACATTCAGTACTTC
CDR3aa: CASSLSRGLDNIQYF

j_gene: TRBJ1-5
abundance: .
v_gene: TRBV18
d_gene: .
CDR3nt: TGTGCCAGCTCACCAGGAGGGGCCGATCAGCCCCAGCATTTT
CDR3aa: CASSPGGADQPQHF

j_gene: TRBJ2-1
abundance: few
v_gene: TRBV9
d_gene: TRBD1
CDR3nt: TGTGCCAGCAGCACGCAGGGGGCCTACAATGAGCAGTTCTTC
CDR3aa: CASSTQGAYNEQFF

j_gene: TRBJ1-1
abundance: .
v_gene: TRBV2
d_gene: TRBD1
CDR3nt: TGTGCCAGCAGTGCGGACAGGAGGGGTGAAGCTTTCTTT
CDR3aa: CASSADRRGEAFF

j_gene: TRBJ2-7
abundance: .
v_gene: TRBV7-9
d_gene: TRBD2
CDR3nt: TGTGCCAGCAGCCCAGGGACTAGCGGGAGTTTGAGCTCCTACGAGCAGTACTTC
CDR3aa: CASSPGTSGSLSSYEQYF

j_gene: TRBJ2-1
abundance: .
v_gene: TRBV2
d_gene: .
CDR3nt: TGTGCCAGCAGTTACAGGGTTAATGAGCAGTTCTTC
CDR3aa: CASSYRVNEQFF